Listed here is a single TCR beta chain. Its antigen is unknown. The source of the sample is a study of T-cell memory formation after mild COVID-19. Study-wide findings and caveats: Several responding clones turned up in pre-infection memory, indicating that cross-reactive memory may have taken part. Contracting clones from day 15 to 85 had balanced CD4/CD8; later expanders favoured CD4+.

Researchers used 5'RACE with constant-segment primers to make TCR alpha and TCR beta cDNA libraries that carry sample barcodes and UMIs. TCRdb fed the 5' RACE reads into MiXCR, producing one record per CDR3 protein. This table holds 350,000 to 500,000 distinct CDR3 sequences, roughly 18% found once. Germline lookup yields CDR1 SGHRS and CDR2 YFSETQ. Losses at the gene ends were 3 bases for V and 4 bases for J; bases not matched to a gene: 6. This CDR3 comprises 15 residues. This TCR was sampled from a young man who had mild COVID-19 (a few samples of this study predate the infection). Cell type and time point are not known. The J gene is TRBJ2-3, the V gene TRBV5-1; TRBD2 aligns across 9 bases. The specimen sequenced was PBMCs or a T cell subset sorted from them (not recorded which). The CDR3 DNA sequence: TGCGCCAGCAGCTCTAGCGGGGAGGGCGCAGATACGCAGTATTTT. It yields the protein CASSSSGEGADTQYF.